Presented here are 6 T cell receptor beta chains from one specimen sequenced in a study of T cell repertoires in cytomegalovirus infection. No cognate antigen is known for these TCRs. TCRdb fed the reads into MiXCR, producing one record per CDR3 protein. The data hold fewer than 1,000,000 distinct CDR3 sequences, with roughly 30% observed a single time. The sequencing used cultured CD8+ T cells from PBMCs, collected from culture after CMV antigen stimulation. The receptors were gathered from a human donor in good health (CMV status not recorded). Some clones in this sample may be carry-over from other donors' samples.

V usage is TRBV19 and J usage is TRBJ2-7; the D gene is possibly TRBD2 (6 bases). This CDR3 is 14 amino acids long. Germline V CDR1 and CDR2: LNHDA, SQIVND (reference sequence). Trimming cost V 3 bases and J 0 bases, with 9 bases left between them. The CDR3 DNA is TGTGCCAGTAGTATGGGGGGAACCTCCTACGAGCAGTACTTC. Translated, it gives CASSMGGTSYEQYF. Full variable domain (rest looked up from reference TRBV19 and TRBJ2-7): DGGITQSPKYLFRKEGQNVTLSCEQNLNHDAMYWYRQDPGQGLRLIYYSQIVNDFQKGDIAEGYSVSREKKESFPLTVTSAQKNPTAFYLCASSMGGTSYEQYFGPGTRLTVT.

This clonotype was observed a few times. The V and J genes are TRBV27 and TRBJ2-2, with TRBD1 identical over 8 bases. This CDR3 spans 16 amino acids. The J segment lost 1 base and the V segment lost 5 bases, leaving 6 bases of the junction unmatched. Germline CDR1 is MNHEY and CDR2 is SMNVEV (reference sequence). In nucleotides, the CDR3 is TGTGCCAGCAGTCCCTCGACAGGGGAGAACACCGGGGAGCTGTTTTTT. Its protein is CASSPSTGENTGELFF.

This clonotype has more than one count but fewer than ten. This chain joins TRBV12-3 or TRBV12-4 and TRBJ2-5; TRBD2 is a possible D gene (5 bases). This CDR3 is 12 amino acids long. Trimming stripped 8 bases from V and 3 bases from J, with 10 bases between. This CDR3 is CASSWGEETQYF. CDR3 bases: TGTGCCAGCTCCTGGGGAGAAGAGACCCAGTACTTC.

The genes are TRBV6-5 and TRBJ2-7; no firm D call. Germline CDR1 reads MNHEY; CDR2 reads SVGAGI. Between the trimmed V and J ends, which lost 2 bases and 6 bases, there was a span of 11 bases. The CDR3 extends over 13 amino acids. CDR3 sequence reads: CASSYGNWAEQYF. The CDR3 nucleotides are TGTGCCAGCAGTTACGGGAATTGGGCCGAGCAGTACTTC.

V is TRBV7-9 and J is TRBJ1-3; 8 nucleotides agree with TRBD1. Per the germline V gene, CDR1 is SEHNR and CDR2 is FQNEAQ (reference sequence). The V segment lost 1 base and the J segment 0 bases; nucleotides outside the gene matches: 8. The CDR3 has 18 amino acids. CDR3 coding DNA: TGTGCCAGCAGCTTAGAGTCCCAGGGGGCGATCTCTGGAAACACCATATATTTT. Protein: CASSLESQGAISGNTIYF.

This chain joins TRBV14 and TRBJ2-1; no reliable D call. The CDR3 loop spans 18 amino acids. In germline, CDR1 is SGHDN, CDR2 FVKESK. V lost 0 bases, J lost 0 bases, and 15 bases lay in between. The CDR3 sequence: CASSQDKTVLRSYNEQFF. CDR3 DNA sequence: TGTGCCAGCAGCCAAGATAAAACAGTTCTACGCTCCTACAATGAGCAGTTCTTC.